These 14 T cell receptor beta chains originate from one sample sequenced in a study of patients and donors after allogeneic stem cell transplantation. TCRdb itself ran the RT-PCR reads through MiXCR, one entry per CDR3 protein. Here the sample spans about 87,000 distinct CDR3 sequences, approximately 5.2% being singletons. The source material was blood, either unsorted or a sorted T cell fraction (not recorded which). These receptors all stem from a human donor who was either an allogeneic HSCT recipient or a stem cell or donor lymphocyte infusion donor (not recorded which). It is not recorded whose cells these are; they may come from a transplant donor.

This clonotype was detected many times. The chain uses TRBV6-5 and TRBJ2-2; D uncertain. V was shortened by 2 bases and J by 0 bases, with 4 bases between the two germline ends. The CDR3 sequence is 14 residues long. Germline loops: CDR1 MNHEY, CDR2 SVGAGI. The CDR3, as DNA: TGTGCCAGCAGTTACGGACCGAACACCGGGGAGCTGTTTTTT. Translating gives CASSYGPNTGELFF.

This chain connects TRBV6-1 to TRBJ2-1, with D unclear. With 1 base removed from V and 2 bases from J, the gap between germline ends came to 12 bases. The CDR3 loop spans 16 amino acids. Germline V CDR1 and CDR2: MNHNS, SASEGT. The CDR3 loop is CASSEERERTYNEQFF. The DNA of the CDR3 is TGTGCCAGCAGTGAAGAAAGGGAAAGGACCTACAATGAGCAGTTCTTC.

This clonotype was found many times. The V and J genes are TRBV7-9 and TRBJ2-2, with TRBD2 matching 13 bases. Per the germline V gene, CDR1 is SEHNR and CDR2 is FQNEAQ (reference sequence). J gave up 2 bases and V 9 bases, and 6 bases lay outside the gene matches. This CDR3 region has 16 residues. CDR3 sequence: CARTGTSGANTGELFF. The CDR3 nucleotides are TGTGCCAGGACCGGGACTAGCGGGGCAAACACCGGGGAGCTGTTTTTT.

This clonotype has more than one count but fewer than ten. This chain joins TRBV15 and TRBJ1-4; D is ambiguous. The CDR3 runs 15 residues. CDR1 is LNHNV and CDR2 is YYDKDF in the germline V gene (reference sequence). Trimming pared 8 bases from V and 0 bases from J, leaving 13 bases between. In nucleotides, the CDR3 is TGTGCCACCTACCACCGTCCAGCAACTAATGAAAAACTGTTTTTT. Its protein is CATYHRPATNEKLFF.

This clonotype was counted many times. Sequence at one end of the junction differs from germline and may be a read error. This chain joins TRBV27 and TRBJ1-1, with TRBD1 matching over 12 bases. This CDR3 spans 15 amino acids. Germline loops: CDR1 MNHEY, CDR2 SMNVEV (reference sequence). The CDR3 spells CASTGTGGMNTEAFF. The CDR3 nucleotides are TGCGCCAGCACTGGGACAGGGGGCATGAACACTGAAGCTTTCTTT.

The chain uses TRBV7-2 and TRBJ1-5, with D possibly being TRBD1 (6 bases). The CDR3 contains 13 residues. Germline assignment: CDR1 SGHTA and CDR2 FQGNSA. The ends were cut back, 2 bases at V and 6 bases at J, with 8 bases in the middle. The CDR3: CASSLQGFQPQHF. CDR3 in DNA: TGTGCCAGCAGCTTACAGGGGTTTCAGCCCCAGCATTTT.

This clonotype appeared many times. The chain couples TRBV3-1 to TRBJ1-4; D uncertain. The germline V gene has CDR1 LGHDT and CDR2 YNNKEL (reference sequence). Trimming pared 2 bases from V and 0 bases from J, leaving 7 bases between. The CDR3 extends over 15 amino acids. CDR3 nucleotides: TGTGCCAGCAGCCAATTTATTGCAACTAATGAAAAACTGTTTTTT. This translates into CASSQFIATNEKLFF. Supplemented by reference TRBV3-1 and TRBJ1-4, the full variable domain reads DTAVSQTPKYLVTQMGNDKSIKCEQNLGHDTMYWYKQDSKKFLKIMFSYNNKELIINETVPNRFSPKSPDKAHLNLHINSLELGDSAVYFCASSQFIATNEKLFFGSGTQLSVL.

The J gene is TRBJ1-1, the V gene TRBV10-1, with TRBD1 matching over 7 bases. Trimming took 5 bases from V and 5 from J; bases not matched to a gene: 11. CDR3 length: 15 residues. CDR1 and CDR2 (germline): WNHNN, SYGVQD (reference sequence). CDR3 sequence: CASSYRTGEGTEAFF. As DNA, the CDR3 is TGCGCCAGCAGTTACCGGACAGGAGAGGGGACTGAAGCTTTCTTT.

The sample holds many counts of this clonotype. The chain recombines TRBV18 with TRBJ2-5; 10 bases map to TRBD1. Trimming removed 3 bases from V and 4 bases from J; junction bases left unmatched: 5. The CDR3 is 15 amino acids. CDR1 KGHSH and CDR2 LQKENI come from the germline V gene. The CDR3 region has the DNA TGTGCCAGCTCACCCGGGACAGGGGCGAGAGAGACCCAGTACTTC. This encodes CASSPGTGARETQYF.

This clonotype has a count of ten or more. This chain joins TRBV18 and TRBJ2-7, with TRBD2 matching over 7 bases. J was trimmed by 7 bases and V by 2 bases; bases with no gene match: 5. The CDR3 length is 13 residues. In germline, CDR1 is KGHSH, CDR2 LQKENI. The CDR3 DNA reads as TGTGCCAGCTCACCAAATGGGGGGGGAGAGCAGTACTTC. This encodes CASSPNGGGEQYF.

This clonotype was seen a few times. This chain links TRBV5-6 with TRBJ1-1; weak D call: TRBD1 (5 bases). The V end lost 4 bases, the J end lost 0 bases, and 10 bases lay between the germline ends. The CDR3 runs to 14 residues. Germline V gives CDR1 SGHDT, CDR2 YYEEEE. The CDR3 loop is CASSPGPMNTEAFF. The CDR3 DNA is TGTGCCAGCAGCCCGGGACCCATGAACACTGAAGCTTTCTTT.

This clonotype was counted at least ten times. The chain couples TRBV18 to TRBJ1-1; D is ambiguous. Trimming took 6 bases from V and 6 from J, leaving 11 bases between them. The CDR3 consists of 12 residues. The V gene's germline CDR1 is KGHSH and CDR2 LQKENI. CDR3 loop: CASSTSGSEAFF. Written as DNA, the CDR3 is TGTGCCAGCTCTACCTCGGGGTCTGAAGCTTTCTTT.

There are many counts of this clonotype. The CDR3 loop is CASSSMTSEYNEQFF. CDR3 DNA: TGTGCCAGCAGCTCAATGACTAGCGAGTACAATGAGCAGTTCTTC. The chain is built from TRBV7-9 and TRBJ2-1, with 8 bases that match TRBD2. Germline assignment: CDR1 SEHNR and CDR2 FQNEAQ (reference sequence). Trimming at V came to 4 bases and at J to 4 bases, leaving 6 bases not matched to a gene. The CDR3 runs to 15 residues.

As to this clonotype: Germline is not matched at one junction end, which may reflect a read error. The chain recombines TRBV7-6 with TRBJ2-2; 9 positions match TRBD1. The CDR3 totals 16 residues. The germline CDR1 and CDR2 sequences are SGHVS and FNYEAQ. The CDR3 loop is CASSLAAGQGSGELVF. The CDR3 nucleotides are TGTGCCAGCAGCTTAGCGGCTGGACAGGGGTCCGGGGAGCTGGTTTTT.